These 11 T cell receptor beta chains share one sample of origin, sequenced in a study of T cells after yellow fever vaccination. TCRdb analysed the 5' RACE reads with MiXCR anew, one entry per CDR3 protein. The sample records under 300,000 distinct CDR3 sequences, about 7% being singletons. Source: CD4+ T cells sorted from PBMCs, taken 15 days after the yellow fever booster vaccination. These receptors came from a man aged 30 to 45 who received the YFV17D yellow fever vaccine.

This clonotype was observed a few times. The genes are TRBV19 and TRBJ2-2, with unresolved D. Trimming took off 2 bases at V and 6 bases at J, with 4 bases between the two ends. CDR1 is LNHDA and CDR2 is SQIVND in the germline V gene (reference sequence). The CDR3 loop spans 12 amino acids. As DNA, the CDR3 is TGTGCCAGTAGTATATCCCCCGGGGAGCTGTTTTTT. Amino acids: CASSISPGELFF.

This sequence joins TRBV5-1 and TRBJ1-6; TRBD1 is a possible D gene (6 bases). Per germline, CDR1 SGHRS and CDR2 YFSETQ. Trimming removed 4 bases from V and 7 bases from J, with 15 bases in between. The CDR3 consists of 15 residues. The CDR3 protein is CASSQSGVSNSPLHF. The DNA for the CDR3 is TGCGCCAGCAGCCAGTCAGGGGTTTCGAATTCACCCCTCCACTTT.

This clonotype was seen a few times. V and J are TRBV18 and TRBJ2-3, with a tentative D call TRBD2 (5 bases). Germline V gene sequence: CDR1 KGHSH, CDR2 LQKENI. Trimming removed 6 bases at V and 3 bases at J, with 13 bases between. The CDR3 is 14 amino acids. CDR3 sequence: CASSPGSETDTQYF. CDR3 sequence (DNA): TGTGCCAGCTCTCCGGGGTCGGAAACAGATACGCAGTATTTT.

This clonotype was observed a few times. V is TRBV4-1 and J is TRBJ2-3; 7 bases fit TRBD2. Germline CDR1 MGHRA, CDR2 YSYEKL. This CDR3 is 16 amino acids long. Germline trimming cut 4 bases from V and 6 bases from J; bases unmatched to any gene: 13. The CDR3 sequence is CASSRRLALFSDTQYF. CDR3 DNA: TGCGCCAGCAGCCGTCGACTAGCTTTGTTTTCCGATACGCAGTATTTT.

In this sample, this clonotype turned up a few times. V and J are TRBV20-1 and TRBJ1-5; D remains ambiguous. The CDR3 is 12 amino acids. V was clipped by 3 bases and J by 3 bases, with 6 bases between them. Germline CDR1 is DFQATT and CDR2 is SNEGSKA (reference sequence). This CDR3 is CSASIFNQPQHF. The CDR3 region has the DNA TGCAGTGCTAGTATCTTCAATCAGCCCCAGCATTTT.

This clonotype was detected a few times. The rearrangement joins TRBV20-1 to TRBJ2-1; TRBD2 matches 10 bases. With 6 bases clipped from V and 2 bases from J, the junction kept 7 bases outside the gene matches. Germline V gene lookup returns CDR1 DFQATT and CDR2 SNEGSKA (reference sequence). The CDR3 has 15 amino acids. The CDR3 loop is CSATVSGRTYNEQFF. CDR3 nucleotide sequence: TGCAGTGCCACGGTTAGCGGGAGGACCTACAATGAGCAGTTCTTC.

Note on this clonotype: Being one base from a much bigger clone, this may be a read error. J is TRBJ2-7 and V is TRBV27; D is possibly TRBD2 (6 bases). This CDR3 has 14 residues. Per germline, CDR1 MNHEY and CDR2 SMNVEV (reference sequence). The V and J ends lost 8 bases and 1 base respectively, with 15 bases between them. This CDR3 is CASAGSSLSYEQYF. The CDR3 DNA is TGTGCCAGCGCCGGGAGTAGCTTATCCTACGAGCAGTACTTC.

This clonotype was detected only a few times. The CDR3 DNA is TGTGCCAGCAGTTTAGATCGGGTACTCACAGATACGCAGTATTTT. It translates to CASSLDRVLTDTQYF. V usage is TRBV12-3 or TRBV12-4 and J usage is TRBJ2-3; D is ambiguous. V gave up 1 base and J gave up 2 bases, with 10 bases separating them. The CDR3 extends over 15 amino acids.

The chain joins TRBV24-1 to TRBJ1-2, with D perhaps matching TRBD1 (6 bases). The germline V gene encodes CDR1 KGHDR and CDR2 SFDVKD. Trimming shortened V by 2 bases and J by 4 bases, and 10 bases separated the two germline ends. The CDR3 sequence is 14 residues long. CDR3 protein: CATSDSGDIYGYTF. The CDR3 DNA reads TGTGCCACCAGTGATTCAGGGGACATCTATGGCTACACCTTC.

This clonotype was picked up many times. J is TRBJ2-7 and V is TRBV5-1; perhaps TRBD1 as D (6 bases). Between the trimmed V and J ends, which lost 1 base and 3 bases, there was a span of 8 bases. The germline gives CDR1 SGHRS, CDR2 YFSETQ. This CDR3 is 13 amino acids long. The CDR3 sequence: CASSLQDSYEQYF. CDR3 sequence (DNA): TGCGCCAGCAGCTTGCAGGACAGCTACGAGCAGTACTTC.

This clonotype has a handful of counts. The gene calls are TRBV12-3 or TRBV12-4 and TRBJ1-1, with unresolved D. This CDR3 contains 13 residues. Trimming removed 3 bases at V and 6 bases at J, with 11 bases between. The CDR3, as DNA: TGTGCCAGCAGTTTCTCGAGGGTCTCTGAAGCTTTCTTT. As protein: CASSFSRVSEAFF.